This TCR beta chain was sequenced during a study of beta chain features in type 1 diabetes. The whole isolated RNA underwent reverse transcription, so sequencing captured expressed TCRB transcripts. Here immunoSEQ multiplex PCR was the method, and the copy in TCRdb shows in-frame clones only, minus some. The table records about 470,000 clones, about 32% of them present only once. The V and J ends lost 3 bases and 4 bases respectively, with 5 bases between them. This CDR3 has 12 amino acids. Germline CDR1 ENHRY, CDR2 SYGVKD. This clone occurred a few times. Via CD45RO/CCR7/CD25/CD127/CD95/CD27, cells of the CD4+ naive, central memory, regulatory and stem cell-like memory subsets were sorted.

Sequenced sample: naive CD4+ T cells from blood. This TCR came from a man in his late teens or twenties in good health. This rearrangement joins TRBV10-3 to TRBJ2-3; maybe TRBD2 (5 bases). The CDR3, as DNA: TGTGCCATCAGTGACGGGGCAGATACGCAGTATTTT. Translated, it gives CAISDGADTQYF.